This T cell receptor beta chain was retrieved from a study of blood T cell repertoires in COVID-19. Study-level information: COVID-19 samples collected from the United States, Italy and Spain covered acute and convalescent phases.

J gave up 9 bases and V 2 bases, and 6 bases lay outside the gene matches. Germline V gene data show CDR1 as MNHEY and CDR2 as SMNVEV (reference sequence). The CDR3 is made up of 13 amino acids. Data came from immunoSEQ multiplex PCR; TCRdb stores just in-frame clones and leaves some out. The sample yields over 90,000 clones, about 72% seen once. The V call is TRBV27, the J call TRBJ1-1, with TRBD1 identical over 7 bases. This TCR was sampled from a man between 60 and 75 years old with active or convalescent COVID-19. Input material: peripheral blood. The CDR3 loop is CASSLLRGQKAFF. The DNA for the CDR3 is TGTGCCAGCAGTTTACTCAGGGGACAGAAAGCTTTCTTT.